The 2 T cell receptor beta chains in this list originate from one sample, sequenced in a study of cytomegalovirus exposure and HLA in healthy donors. Sequencing used immunoSEQ multiplex PCR; TCRdb keeps in-frame clones, though not all of them. This table holds approximately 220,000 clones, around nine tenths found once. The specimen was PBMCs. The receptors come from a man between 18 and 29 years old in good health and CMV-seronegative.

The V and J genes are TRBV9 and TRBJ2-3; D possibly corresponds to TRBD2 (6 bases). Trimming shortened V by 4 bases and J by 0 bases, and 12 bases separated the two germline ends. The CDR3 runs to 15 residues. Germline values: CDR1 SGDLS, CDR2 YYNGEE. CDR3 in amino acids: CASSPSGASTDTQYF. The CDR3 DNA sequence: TGTGCCAGCAGCCCTTCGGGAGCGAGCACAGATACGCAGTATTTT.

This CDR3 is CASSKGDYGYTF. The CDR3 DNA is TGTGCCAGCTCAAAGGGGGACTATGGCTACACCTTC. The chain combines TRBV18 with TRBJ1-2; D is perhaps TRBD1 (6 bases). CDR1 KGHSH and CDR2 LQKENI come from the germline V gene. Trimming shortened V by 5 bases and J by 3 bases, and 7 bases separated the two germline ends. The CDR3 totals 12 residues.